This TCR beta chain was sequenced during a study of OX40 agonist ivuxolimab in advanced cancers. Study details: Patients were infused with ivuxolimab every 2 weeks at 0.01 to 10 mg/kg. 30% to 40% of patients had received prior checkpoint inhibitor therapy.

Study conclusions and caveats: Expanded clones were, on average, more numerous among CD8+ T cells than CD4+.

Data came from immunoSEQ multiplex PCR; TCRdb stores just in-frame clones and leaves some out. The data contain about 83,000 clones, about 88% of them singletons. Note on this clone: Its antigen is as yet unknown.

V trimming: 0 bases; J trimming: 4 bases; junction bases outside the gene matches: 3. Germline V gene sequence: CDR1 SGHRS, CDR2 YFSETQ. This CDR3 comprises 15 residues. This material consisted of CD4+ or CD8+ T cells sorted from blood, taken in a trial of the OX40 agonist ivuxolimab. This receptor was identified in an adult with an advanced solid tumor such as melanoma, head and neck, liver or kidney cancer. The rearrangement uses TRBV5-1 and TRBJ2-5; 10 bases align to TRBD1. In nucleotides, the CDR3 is TGCGCCAGCAGCTTGGGCGACAGGGGGCGAGAGACCCAGTACTTC. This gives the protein CASSLGDRGRETQYF.